The 15 T cell receptor beta chains given below trace back to one sample, sequenced in a study of T cell repertoires in cytomegalovirus infection. TCRdb processed the reads anew with MiXCR; each CDR3 protein has one entry. The table shows approximately 730,000 distinct CDR3 sequences, with almost 30% occurring only once. No antigen has been assigned to these receptors. The starting material was cultured CD8+ T cells from PBMCs, obtained from culture after CMV antigen stimulation. These receptors were collected from a human donor in good health (CMV status not recorded). Some clones in this sample may be carry-over from other donors' samples.

The chain carries TRBV15 and TRBJ1-1; TRBD1 matches 7 bases. CDR1 is LNHNV, CDR2 YYDKDF, per germline (reference sequence). There are 15 residues in the CDR3. Trimming cost V 6 bases and J 4 bases; bases outside gene matches: 11. CDR3 region: CATRAHRQGGTEAFF. In nucleotides, the CDR3 is TGTGCCACCAGAGCTCATAGACAGGGTGGCACTGAAGCTTTCTTT.

The table lists this clonotype with a count of one. The V gene is TRBV23-1, the J gene TRBJ2-7; 12 bases line up with TRBD1. TRBV23-1 is given ORF status, its function remaining uncertain. This CDR3 region has 15 residues. Germline trimming cut 2 bases from V and 9 bases from J; bases unmatched to any gene: 8. This chain's CDR3 is CASSQAGTGGNWQYV. The CDR3 DNA reads as TGCGCCAGCAGTCAAGCGGGGACAGGGGGCAACTGGCAGTACGTC.

The chain uses TRBV7-2 and TRBJ2-7; D ambiguous. There are 15 residues in the CDR3. With 5 bases removed from V and 4 bases from J, the gap between germline ends came to 18 bases. From germline, CDR1 is SGHTA and CDR2 FQGNSA. The CDR3 region is CASSEKGFFRYEQYF. CDR3 in DNA: TGTGCCAGCAGCGAGAAGGGCTTTTTTAGGTACGAGCAGTACTTC.

The CDR3 here is CSVERDSNQPQHF. The CDR3 DNA reads as TGCAGCGTTGAGCGGGACAGCAATCAGCCCCAGCATTTT. The rearrangement joins TRBV29-1 to TRBJ1-5; tentative D call: TRBD1 (5 bases). CDR1 is SQVTM, CDR2 ANQGSEA, per germline. The CDR3 spans 13 residues. Trimming took 3 bases from V and 1 from J, leaving 7 bases between them.

This clonotype came up a few times. The CDR3 region has the DNA TGTGCCAGCAGTTACGTTCGACCGGGGGCGGAGACCCAGTACTTC. Encoded protein: CASSYVRPGAETQYF. The genes are TRBV6-2 or TRBV6-3 and TRBJ2-5; D may be TRBD1 or TRBD2 (6 bases each). The germline V and J ends were trimmed by 2 bases and 5 bases, with 15 bases remaining between them. This CDR3 contains 15 residues. The germline CDR1 and CDR2 sequences are MNHEY and SVGEGT.

This chain joins TRBV6-5 and TRBJ1-1, with a possible D match to TRBD1 (5 bases). The V gene lost 3 bases and the J gene lost 4 bases, with 21 bases spanning the gap. CDR1 is MNHEY and CDR2 is SVGAGI in the germline V gene. CDR3 size: 17 residues. The CDR3 sequence: CASSYTAWGLFGTEAFF. The CDR3 nucleotides are TGTGCCAGCAGTTATACTGCATGGGGACTGTTCGGCACTGAAGCTTTCTTT.

This chain joins TRBV12-3 or TRBV12-4 and TRBJ1-2, with 7 nucleotides matching TRBD1. Unmatched junction bases numbered 10, after V lost 2 bases and J lost 4 bases. The CDR3 has 16 residues. The CDR3 sequence: CASSLTLTGVVYGYTF. The CDR3 DNA is TGTGCCAGCAGTTTAACCCTAACAGGGGTGGTCTATGGCTACACCTTC.

This clonotype appeared a few times. This chain connects TRBV12-3 or TRBV12-4 to TRBJ2-1; no clear D. V lost 5 bases and J 8 bases, leaving 16 bases between the germline ends. This CDR3 region has 14 residues. The CDR3 DNA reads TGTGCCAGCAGTCCCCGGGCCTCGGGCTATGAGCAGTTCTTC. Amino acid sequence: CASSPRASGYEQFF.

This clonotype was seen more than once but under ten times. J is TRBJ2-2 and V is TRBV15; no clear D gene. This CDR3 contains 14 residues. Germline V lookup: CDR1 LNHNV, CDR2 YYDKDF (reference sequence). The V end was cut by 8 bases, the J end by 3 bases, with 13 bases between. CDR3 region: CATRAEWDTGELFF. In DNA form, the CDR3 reads TGTGCCACCCGCGCGGAGTGGGACACCGGGGAGCTGTTTTTT.

This clonotype occurred a few times. This chain uses TRBV7-2 with TRBJ2-1; 10 nucleotides match TRBD1. The CDR3 loop spans 17 amino acids. The V gene end was trimmed by 1 base and the J gene end by 4 bases; junction bases not matched to a gene: 7. Germline V gene sequence: CDR1 SGHTA, CDR2 FQGNSA. CDR3 sequence (DNA): TGTGCCAGCAGCTTAGTACGACAGGGGGCGTGGTACAATGAGCAGTTCTTC. This codes for CASSLVRQGAWYNEQFF. The entire variable domain, with the rest obtained from reference TRBV7-2 and TRBJ2-1, is as follows: GAGVSQSPSNKVTEKGKDVELRCDPISGHTALYWYRQSLGQGLEFLIYFQGNSAPDKSGLPSDRFSAERTGGSVSTLTIQRTQQEDSAVYLCASSLVRQGAWYNEQFFGPGTRLTVL.

This clonotype appeared a few times. The chain employs TRBV20-1 and TRBJ2-5, with 8 bases lining up with TRBD2. V was pared by 3 bases and J by 5 bases, with 8 bases of the junction left unmatched. CDR1 is DFQATT, CDR2 SNEGSKA, per germline (reference sequence). This CDR3 has 14 amino acids. The CDR3 region has the DNA TGCAGTGCTAGTACTAGCGGTGTGTGGGAGACCCAGTACTTC. Its protein product is CSASTSGVWETQYF.

This clonotype was found many times. The chain is built from TRBV27 and TRBJ1-1; the D is unclear. This CDR3 is built from 13 residues. With 9 bases removed from V and 1 base from J, the gap between germline ends came to 12 bases. Germline CDR1 reads MNHEY; CDR2 reads SMNVEV (reference sequence). CDR3 loop: CASSPGPNTEAFF. CDR3 nucleotide sequence: TGTGCCAGTAGTCCGGGCCCGAACACTGAAGCTTTCTTT.

The V call is TRBV9, the J call TRBJ2-1; no reliable D call. There are 11 residues in the CDR3. CDR1 SGDLS and CDR2 YYNGEE come from the germline V gene. Trimming took off 1 base at V and 8 bases at J, with 4 bases between the two ends. The CDR3 DNA is TGTGCCAGCAGCGTACTAGATGAGCAGTTCTTC. Translated, it gives CASSVLDEQFF.

This clonotype was seen once. CDR3 DNA sequence: TGTGCCAGCAGTTTATCCCCACAGAGGGTTGGGAGGTTGAGGAATGAGCAGTTCTTC. It yields the protein CASSLSPQRVGRLRNEQFF. The chain couples TRBV27 to TRBJ2-1; tentatively, D is TRBD2 (6 bases). CDR1 MNHEY and CDR2 SMNVEV come from the germline V gene (reference sequence). V was clipped by 0 bases and J by 7 bases, with 25 bases between them. CDR3 length equals 19 residues.

This chain links TRBV4-1 with TRBJ1-1; tentatively, D is TRBD1 (6 bases). Between the trimmed V and J ends, which lost 3 bases and 0 bases, there was a span of 8 bases. CDR3 length: 14 amino acids. Germline assignment: CDR1 MGHRA and CDR2 YSYEKL. The CDR3 sequence is CASSHPGVNTEAFF. CDR3 in DNA: TGCGCCAGCAGCCACCCAGGGGTGAACACTGAAGCTTTCTTT.